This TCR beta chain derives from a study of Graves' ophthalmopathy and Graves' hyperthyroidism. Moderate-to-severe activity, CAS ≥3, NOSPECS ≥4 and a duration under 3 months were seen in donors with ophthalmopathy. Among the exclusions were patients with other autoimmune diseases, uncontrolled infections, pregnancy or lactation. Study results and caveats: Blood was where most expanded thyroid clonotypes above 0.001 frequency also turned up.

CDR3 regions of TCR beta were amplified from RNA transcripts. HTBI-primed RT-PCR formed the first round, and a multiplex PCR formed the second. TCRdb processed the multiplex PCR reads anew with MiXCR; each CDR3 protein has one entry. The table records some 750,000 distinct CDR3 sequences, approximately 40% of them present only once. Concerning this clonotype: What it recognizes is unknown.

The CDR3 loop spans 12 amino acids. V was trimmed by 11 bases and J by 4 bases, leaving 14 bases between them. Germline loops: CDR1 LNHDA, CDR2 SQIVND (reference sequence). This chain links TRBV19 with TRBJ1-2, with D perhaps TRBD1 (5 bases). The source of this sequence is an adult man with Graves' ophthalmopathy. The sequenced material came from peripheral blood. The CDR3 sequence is CAGRGDFYGYTF. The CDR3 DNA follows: TGTGCCGGCAGAGGGGATTTCTATGGCTACACCTTC.